Each of the 10 T cell receptor delta chains below was sequenced from the same sample in a study of delta chains in infants with herpesvirus infections. PBMC RNA was reverse transcribed using gamma-chain- and delta-chain-specific primers. TCRdb reanalysed the RT-PCR reads with CATT. Of under 950 delta-chain clones listed, around 38% are singletons. Material: peripheral blood, obtained at time point 1 of longitudinal follow-up. These TCRs come from a human donor who was a Ugandan infant, either HIV-exposed or HIV-unexposed (not recorded which).

A few counts support this clone. The chain couples TRDV2 to TRDJ3; no definite D call. Per the germline V gene, CDR1 is GEAIGNYY and CDR2 is EKD. Trimming stripped 0 bases from V and 0 bases from J, with 11 bases between. This CDR3 comprises 18 residues. The CDR3 loop reads CACDTAAGFSWDTRQMFF. The CDR3 DNA sequence: TGTGCCTGTGACACCGCGGCTGGATTCTCCTGGGACACCCGACAGATGTTTTTC.

Regarding this clone: A far larger clone is off by one base, so a read error is likely. Other DNA sequences within the sample encode an identical CDR3. The chain combines TRDV1 with TRDJ1; maybe TRDD3 (6 bases). This CDR3 contains 20 residues. Germline lookup yields CDR1 TSWWSYY and CDR2 QGS. V was trimmed by 1 base and J by 0 bases, leaving 24 bases between them. The CDR3 loop is CALGEPFWLGDRGYTDKLIF. As DNA, the CDR3 is TGTGCTCTTGGGGAACCCTTCTGGCTAGGGGATCGAGGGTACACCGATAAACTCATCTTT.

Concerning this clone itself: This clone may be a read error of a much larger clone one base away. This CDR3 is also generated by other DNA sequences in the sample. The genes are TRDV1 and TRDJ1, with a possible D match to TRDD2 (6 bases). Germline assignment: CDR1 TSWWSYY and CDR2 QGS. This CDR3 is built from 17 residues. V lost 6 bases to trimming and J lost 0 bases, with 20 bases between them. The CDR3 loop is CALGAPTGYRYTDKLIF. DNA for the CDR3: TGTGCTCTTGGTGCTCCTACGGGGTACCGCTACACCGATAAACTCATCTTT.

This clone is large in the sample. The chain is built from TRDV1 and TRDJ1; 13 bases agree with TRDD3. The V segment lost 3 bases and the J segment 7 bases; nucleotides outside the gene matches: 26. The CDR3 is made up of 22 amino acids. Germline CDR1 is TSWWSYY and CDR2 is QGS. CDR3 sequence reads: CALGDPLPTLVLGDTTSSKLIF. The DNA for the CDR3 is TGTGCTCTTGGGGACCCTCTTCCTACCCTTGTACTGGGGGATACGACCTCATCTAAACTCATCTTT.

In its sample, this clone is medium-sized. CDR3 sequence reads: CALGEAFPTGILPLDKLIF. CDR3 DNA: TGTGCTCTTGGGGAAGCCTTTCCTACAGGGATTTTACCCCTCGATAAACTCATCTTT. V is TRDV1 and J is TRDJ1, with TRDD2 matching 7 bases. After removal of 2 bases from V and 4 bases from J, the junction contained 19 bases not matched to a gene. The CDR3 runs 19 residues. Germline assignment: CDR1 TSWWSYY and CDR2 QGS.

The rearrangement joins TRDV3 to TRDJ2; 11 bases match TRDD3. Unmatched junction bases numbered 19, after V lost 1 base and J lost 0 bases. CDR3 length: 21 residues. CDR1 is TVYSNPD, CDR2 GDNSRS, per germline (reference sequence). The CDR3 DNA reads TGTGCCTTTAAACCCACTAGCCACTGGGGGATAGGACAAGCTTTGACAGCACAACTCTTCTTT. Encoded protein: CAFKPTSHWGIGQALTAQLFF.

This clone is medium-sized (0.01 to 0.1%) in the sample. This chain uses TRDV1 with TRDJ1, with 8 positions matching TRDD3. The CDR3 loop spans 15 amino acids. The V segment lost 2 bases and the J segment 1 base; nucleotides outside the gene matches: 3. Looked up from germline, CDR1 is TSWWSYY and CDR2 is QGS. CDR3 residues: CALGEWGYSTDKLIF. CDR3 in DNA: TGTGCTCTTGGGGAATGGGGATACTCCACCGATAAACTCATCTTT.

Of note for this clone: Given a far larger clone just one base away, this is likely a sequencing read error. The DNA is left out, because the CDR3 cannot be placed on it with certainty; the CDR3 is given as TCRdb lists it. This sample also contains other DNA sequences that code for the same CDR3. The CDR3 spells CALTWGIGADKLIF. The chain couples TRDV3 to TRDJ1; TRDD3, the table's D call, lacks a check against the DNA. The V gene's germline CDR1 is TVYSNPD and CDR2 GDNSRS (reference sequence). A total of 14 residues make up the CDR3, ends included.

By share of the sample, this clone is medium-sized. V gene TRDV2 combines with J gene TRDJ3, with 12 positions matching TRDD3. Unmatched junction bases numbered 7, after V lost 3 bases and J lost 2 bases. Germline lookup yields CDR1 GEAIGNYY and CDR2 EKD. This CDR3 has 19 amino acids. This CDR3 reads CACDSVLGDTAWDTRQMFF. CDR3 coding DNA: TGTGCCTGTGACTCCGTACTGGGGGATACAGCCTGGGACACCCGACAGATGTTTTTC.

This clone ranks as large. This chain connects TRDV2 to TRDJ1; no definite D call. Germline CDR1 and CDR2: GEAIGNYY and EKD. The CDR3 sequence is 15 residues long. Trimming stripped 0 bases from V and 4 bases from J, with 14 bases between. This CDR3 is CACDTAWIEGDKLIF. CDR3 nucleotides: TGTGCCTGTGACACCGCCTGGATTGAGGGCGATAAACTCATCTTT.